This TCR beta chain emerged from a study of OX40 agonist ivuxolimab in advanced cancers. Study-wide background: Allowance was made for prior anti-PD-1, anti-PD-L1 or anti-CTLA-4 therapy, and roughly 40% had some.

The germline V gene encodes CDR1 SGHRS and CDR2 YFSETQ. V was pared by 4 bases and J by 5 bases, with 7 bases of the junction left unmatched. This CDR3 is 14 amino acids long. TCRdb's table, derived via immunoSEQ multiplex PCR, lists solely in-frame clones and lacks some. The sample includes about 76,000 clones, about 82% of them seen just once. The receptor comes from an adult with an advanced solid tumor such as melanoma, head and neck, liver or kidney cancer. The sample consisted of CD4+ or CD8+ T cells sorted from blood, taken in a trial of the OX40 agonist ivuxolimab. The J gene is TRBJ2-5, the V gene TRBV5-1, with 8 positions matching TRBD1. The CDR3 loop reads CASSHQGAVETQYF. CDR3 sequence (DNA): TGCGCCAGCAGCCACCAGGGGGCAGTTGAGACCCAGTACTTC.